This T cell receptor (beta chain) came from a study of control samples from healthy donors and cancer patients. Clones were read by immunoSEQ multiplex PCR, and TCRdb kept only the in-frame ones, dropping some. The data show roughly 120,000 clones, approximately 87% seen once. This CDR3 spans 13 amino acids. Germline assignment: CDR1 MNHEY and CDR2 SMNVEV (reference sequence). Trimming took 2 bases from V and 0 from J, leaving 5 bases between them. J is TRBJ2-7 and V is TRBV27; D not resolved. The receptor was derived from a man aged 25 to 40 in good health. Sequencing was performed on blood. CDR3 in DNA: TGTGCCAGCAGTTTAGGACGCTCCTACGAGCAGTACTTC. It specifies CASSLGRSYEQYF.